This TCR beta chain was sequenced in a study of blood T cell repertoires in COVID-19 (dated by TCRdb to 2018 to 2020). Regarding the research as a whole: Samples covering the acute and convalescent phases of COVID-19 were provided by collaborators in the United States, Italy and Spain. Sample metadata almost always included a de-identified subject ID, COVID-19 status, age in years and sex. The samples were drawn from the first 160 participants of the ongoing ImmuneRACE study and from 1,254 subjects provided by 6 global collaborators. The material from the prospective study consisted of cDNA or gDNA derived from T cells, B-cell-depleted T cells, or PBMCs. Deeply sampled blood TCRbeta repertoires from subjects exposed to, actively infected with, or recovered from COVID-19 were included in the dataset. Where available, HLA class I and class II types were taken from metadata supplied by the sample provider and were not determined by assay-based typing. The repertoires were made available in a free public database intended to serve as a resource for research on the immune response to SARS-CoV-2.

Broader findings and caveats from the paper: How much clinical and demographic metadata was included differed by source and by participant, and the metadata was provided uncurated.

The immunoSEQ Assay, a bias-controlled multiplex PCR, was used to amplify TCRbeta CDR3 regions from genomic DNA. The original methods were these. Nucleated cell counts per sample were estimated from amplification of reference gene primers within the assay. Sequence reads were collapsed and filtered to measure the absolute abundance of every unique TCRbeta CDR3 rearrangement. For each sample, productive Simpson clonality was calculated as the square root of Simpson's diversity index over productive rearrangements. Sourced from immuneACCESS, this table was stored by TCRdb with only in-frame sequences that have V and J called. A share of the clones is absent; for the studies checked, an unresolved V gene accounts for under half, and the remainder has no known explanation. V and J calls and clone size come straight from that table; D and trimming were deduced from the DNA. In this sample the table shows approximately 240,000 clones, roughly four fifths of which occur a single time. The ten largest clones take up about 4% of the sample.

Points on this clone: Its specific antigen is unknown. No clone much larger than this one lies a single base away; base qualities are absent.

Whole blood was collected in K2EDTA tubes by collaborating institutions according to the institutions' own protocols. For TCRbeta analysis, collaborator samples were shipped as frozen whole blood, as isolated PBMCs, or as DNA extracted from either sample type. V is cut back by 5 bases and J by 2 bases, with 9 bases in the junction unmatched. The CDR3 goes from the cysteine to the phenylalanine over 14 residues. Only the CDR3 part of the read is kept: 42 bases, read in frame from the first base. In the germline V gene (reference sequence), CDR1 corresponds to GTSNPN and CDR2 to SVGIG. Sequenced material: peripheral blood. This TCR derives from a man aged 50-59 years with acute or convalescent COVID-19. The chain joins TRBV30 to TRBJ2-7, and 7 junction bases match TRBD1. The DNA sequence is as follows: TGTGCCTGGGACAGGGCCTTTCCCGCCTACGAGCAGTACTTC. Its protein is CAWDRAFPAYEQYF.